These T cell receptor beta chains were read from a single sample in a study of blood T cell repertoires in COVID-19. The repertoire was sequenced with immunoSEQ multiplex PCR; TCRdb's copy has only in-frame clones and lacks some. Of roughly 250,000 clones in the sample, roughly 87% were seen once. Sequencing was performed on peripheral blood. These receptor sequences come from a man aged 55 to 70 who had recovered from COVID-19. The CDR3 runs from the conserved cysteine through the conserved F or W. A D gene is named only where the DNA matches it firmly. Size values are once, few and many counts, or a class for expanded clones, and some rows have none.

j_gene	v_gene	d_gene	abundance	CDR3nt	CDR3aa
TRBJ2-2	TRBV5-5	NA	NA	TGTGCCAGCAGCTTAAAGCCGGCTAGCCCCGGGGAGCTGTTTTTT	CASSLKPASPGELFF
TRBJ2-7	TRBV5-6	NA	NA	TGTGCCAGCAGCCGCTTATTACCGGGTCCCCCGGGGGAGCAGTACTTC	CASSRLLPGPPGEQYF
TRBJ2-1	TRBV19	TRBD1	NA	TGTGCCAGTAGTATTCAGGGGGCCTACAATGAGCAGTTCTTC	CASSIQGAYNEQFF
TRBJ2-7	TRBV5-1	TRBD1	NA	TGCGCCAGCAGCTTGGTTTCGGACAGGGGGTACGAGCAGTACTTC	CASSLVSDRGYEQYF
TRBJ1-3	TRBV3-1/TRBV3-2	TRBD1	NA	TGTGCCAGCAGCCGGCTACAGGGGTTCTCTGGAAACACCATATATTTT	CASSRLQGFSGNTIYF
TRBJ2-7	TRBV5-1	TRBD1	NA	TGCGCCAGCAGCCCGGGACAGGGCTCCTACGAGCAGTACTTC	CASSPGQGSYEQYF
TRBJ2-2	TRBV6-1	NA	NA	TGTGCCAGCAGTGAACCGCCCGGGAACACCGGGGAGCTGTTTTTT	CASSEPPGNTGELFF
TRBJ1-5	TRBV18	NA	NA	TGTGCCAGCTCACCAACAGGGAATTTCAATCAGCCCCAGCATTTT	CASSPTGNFNQPQHF
TRBJ2-1	TRBV7-9	TRBD2	NA	TGTGCCAGCAGCTTAGCGTTTAGCGGGGGAGCGACCTACAATGAGCAGTTCTTC	CASSLAFSGGATYNEQFF
TRBJ1-6	TRBV30	NA	NA	TGTGCCTGGAGTGTACAGTCAGAATTTAATTCACCCCTCCACTTT	CAWSVQSEFNSPLHF
TRBJ2-7	TRBV19	TRBD2	NA	TGTGCCAGTAGTCTCGGCGGGGGGGCCTACGAGCAGTACTTC	CASSLGGGAYEQYF
TRBJ1-2	TRBV5-1	TRBD1	NA	TGCGCCAGCAGCTTAGGGGACAGGGATGGGGGCTACACCTTC	CASSLGDRDGGYTF
TRBJ2-7	TRBV21-1	NA	NA	TGTGCCAGCAGCAAGACGCGACAGGTTCCCTACGAGCAGTACTTC	CASSKTRQVPYEQYF
TRBJ2-3	TRBV9	NA	NA	TGTGCCAGCAGCGTAGCAGGGGGCGGGAGCGATACGCAGTATTTT	CASSVAGGGSDTQYF
TRBJ1-5	TRBV2	NA	NA	TGTGCCAGCAGTGAAGTGGGGCGGAATCAGCCCCAGCATTTT	CASSEVGRNQPQHF
TRBJ1-5	TRBV4-2	NA	once	TGTGCCAGCAGCCAACGGAGGGCTTCTGCAGGAGATCGTGGCAATCAGCCCCAGCATTTT	CASSQRRASAGDRGNQPQHF
TRBJ1-5	TRBV9	NA	many	TGTGCCAGCAGCGTTGGGGCCCAACAGCCCCAGCATTTT	CASSVGAQQPQHF
TRBJ1-5	TRBV18	NA	few	TGTGCCAGCTCACGTGGGACACCGGATAGCAATCAGCCCCAGCATTTT	CASSRGTPDSNQPQHF
TRBJ2-5	TRBV5-1	NA	NA	TGCGCCAGCCGCCCTGGCGTCGGGGTTCGGGAGACCCAGTACTTC	CASRPGVGVRETQYF
TRBJ1-1	TRBV6-5	TRBD1	NA	TGTGCCAGCAGCCGCACAGGGGGAATCACTGAAGCTTTCTTT	CASSRTGGITEAFF
TRBJ1-3	TRBV11-2	NA	NA	TGTGCCAGCAGCTTAGCTCTAGGGGACTCTGGAAACACCATATATTTT	CASSLALGDSGNTIYF
TRBJ2-1	TRBV5-1	NA	NA	TGCGCCAGCAGCTTGGGGGAGCGGGCACACAATGAGCAGTTCTTC	CASSLGERAHNEQFF
TRBJ2-3	TRBV6-5	NA	NA	TGTGCCAGCAGGTTAGCGGGCACAGATACGCAGTATTTT	CASRLAGTDTQYF
TRBJ2-2	TRBV6-4	TRBD2	NA	TGTGCCAGCAGCAGACTAGCCCGGACCGGGGAGCTGTTTTTT	CASSRLARTGELFF